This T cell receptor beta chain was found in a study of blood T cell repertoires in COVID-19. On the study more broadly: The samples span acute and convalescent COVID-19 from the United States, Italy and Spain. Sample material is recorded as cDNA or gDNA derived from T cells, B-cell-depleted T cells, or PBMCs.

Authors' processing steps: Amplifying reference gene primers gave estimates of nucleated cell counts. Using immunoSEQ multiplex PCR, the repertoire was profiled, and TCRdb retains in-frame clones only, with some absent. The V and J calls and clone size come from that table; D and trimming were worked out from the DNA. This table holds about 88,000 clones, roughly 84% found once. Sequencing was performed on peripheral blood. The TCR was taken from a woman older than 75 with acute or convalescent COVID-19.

The DNA for the CDR3 is TGTGCCAGCAGCCCCTCGGGACAGGGAGCAGGGGGCTACACCTTC. Residues: CASSPSGQGAGGYTF. This sequence joins TRBV7-6 and TRBJ1-2, with 9 bases aligning to TRBD1. V lost 5 bases and J lost 8; bases outside the gene matches: 12. CDR1 and CDR2 (germline): SGHVS, FNYEAQ. The CDR3 loop spans 15 amino acids.